The T cell receptor (beta chain) described here comes from a study of shared clonotypes between healthy human individuals (TCRdb year 2020). At the level of the whole study: The cohort comprised a couple of women and a few men aged 18 to 49 years. For each donor, CD4 naive and CD4 memory were each given three plates, CD8 naive was given two plates, and CD8 memory was given one plate. The study deeply sequenced blood TCR repertoires of five healthy adults to estimate repertoire size and the extent of clonotype sharing between individuals. Libraries were prepared and TCR repertoires were sequenced by different laboratories using diverse techniques, in order to increase sequencing depth and limit assay-specific biases. Leukapheresis yielded between about 0.94 and 9 billion PBMCs per donor. Findings and caveats that apply to the study as a whole: Sampling was limited to blood, and TCR repertoires in tissue likely differ from TCR repertoires in blood. Compared with non-shared clonotypes, the clonotypes found in all four sorted-subset donors had higher generation probabilities. Rarefaction of sorted-subset datasets indicated incomplete sequencing despite the large sequencing depth. Based on pairwise subsampling, the degree of clonotype sharing among donors was expected to be affected by sequencing depth. Estimated clonotype richness was generally larger for naive than for memory subsets. The small number of donors limited the genetic and exposure-history diversity represented. Across a handful of donors, approximately 4.9% of naive CD4, approximately 4% of naive CD8, around 2.5% of memory CD4, and roughly 0.41% of memory CD8 clonotypes were shared.

The germline V gene yields MDHEN for CDR1 and SYDVKM for CDR2. Deletion took 2 bases off V and 5 bases off J, with a span of 10 bases between the germline ends. Taken from cysteine to phenylalanine, the CDR3 has 14 residues. Only the CDR3 portion is preserved as DNA: 42 bases, with reading frame beginning at the first base. CD8 naive samples consisted of CD45RO-negative cells that were positively selected for CCR7, yielding a CD45RA+CCR7+ population without TemRA cells. Donors were healthy HIV-negative adults with no recently reported acute infections or vaccinations. Only Caucasian adults living in Nashville, Tennessee, USA were represented among the donors. After blood collection by leukapheresis, PBMCs were isolated using Ficoll-Histopaque density gradient centrifugation and then cryopreserved in the vapor phase of liquid nitrogen. Analytical flow cytometry was used to check the purity and quantity of every magnetically sorted T cell population. Genomic DNA was isolated from each sorted fraction and quantified by UV absorbance on a Nanodrop 2000c.

Using the deep immunoSEQ assay, TCR CDR3 regions were amplified from genomic DNA by multiplex PCR. Extracted genomic DNA from each cell subset was distributed evenly across all wells of several immunoSEQ 96-well plates, and each plate was treated as a replicate. For sorted subsets, each replicate PCR was loaded with around 220 ng genomic DNA, equivalent to 25,000 to 35,000 T cell genomes. Purified libraries were quantified with a Qubit 3.0 fluorometer, sized on a Bioanalyzer 2100, and re-quantified with the KAPA Library Quantification kit. Each immunoSEQ 96-well plate was sequenced on its own single-read 150-cycle Illumina NextSeq 550 flow cell. The paper's data handling went like this. Because the immunoSEQ output held only junctional sequences and lacked quality scores, the filtering could not match the filtering applied to full-length reads. Sequences were annotated with PyIR, a Python wrapper for IgBLAST v1.9, and V/J genes and CDR3 were assigned using IMGT germline references. Reads were filtered out if the reads had weak V/J assignments (E-value above 1e-6), no CDR3, stop codons, out-of-frame junctions, or ambiguous translated residues. V3J clonotypes were defined as sequences sharing an identical inferred V gene, J gene, and CDR3 amino acid sequence. Percentage overlap between repertoires was computed as shared unique clonotypes divided by the size of the smaller repertoire. Repertoire richness was assessed with RTK rarefaction, the Chao1 estimator, and Recon v2.1 estimates of unobserved clonotypes. Generation probabilities were computed with OLGA for all TCRbeta clonotypes obtained by the gDNA method from a handful of donors. TCRdb holds this immuneACCESS table with in-frame rearrangements only. Some clones are missing; in checked studies, unresolved V genes explain under half, and the rest has no known cause. The DNA gave D and trimming, while V, J and clone size come from that table. The sample table contains about 700,000 clones; only one count was recorded for about 91% of them. 20% to 25% of the sample rests with the top ten.

Worth noting for this clone: Its recognized antigen is unknown. No per-base quality is available; no much larger clone lies one base away.

The chain uses TRBV28 and TRBJ1-5; a tentative D call is TRBD1 (6 bases match). The receptor was isolated from a man aged 30-40 years in good health. The sequencing input was naive CD8+ T cells sorted from blood. The sample's cell subset or site label is to be understood as: CD45RA+CCR7+. The CDR3 protein: CASSLQGTYQPQHF. The nucleotides read TGTGCCAGCAGTTTACAGGGGACATATCAGCCCCAGCATTTT. The full variable domain, with segments outside the CDR3 supplied by the reference TRBV28 and TRBJ1-5 proteins, appears as DVKVTQSSRYLVKRTGEKVFLECVQDMDHENMFWYRQDPGLGLRLIYFSYDVKMKEKGDIPEGYSVSREKKERFSLILESASTNQTSMYLCASSLQGTYQPQHFGDGTRLSIL.